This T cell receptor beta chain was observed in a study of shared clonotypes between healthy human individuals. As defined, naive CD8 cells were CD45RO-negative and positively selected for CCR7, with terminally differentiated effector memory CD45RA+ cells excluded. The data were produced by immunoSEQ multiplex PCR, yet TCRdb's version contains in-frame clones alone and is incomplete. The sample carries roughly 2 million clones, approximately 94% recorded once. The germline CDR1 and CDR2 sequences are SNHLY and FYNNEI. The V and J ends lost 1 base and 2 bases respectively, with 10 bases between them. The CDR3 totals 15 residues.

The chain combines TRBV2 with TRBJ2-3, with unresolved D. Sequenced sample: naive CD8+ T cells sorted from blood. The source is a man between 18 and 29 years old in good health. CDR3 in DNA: TGTGCCAGCAGTGAAGGAGCTGGTCACACAGATACGCAGTATTTT. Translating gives CASSEGAGHTDTQYF. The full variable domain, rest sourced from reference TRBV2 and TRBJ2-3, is EPEVTQTPSHQVTQMGQEVILRCVPISNHLYFYWYRQILGQKVEFLVSFYNNEISEKSEIFDDQFSVERPDGSNFTLKIRSTKLEDSAMYFCASSEGAGHTDTQYFGPGTRLTVL.